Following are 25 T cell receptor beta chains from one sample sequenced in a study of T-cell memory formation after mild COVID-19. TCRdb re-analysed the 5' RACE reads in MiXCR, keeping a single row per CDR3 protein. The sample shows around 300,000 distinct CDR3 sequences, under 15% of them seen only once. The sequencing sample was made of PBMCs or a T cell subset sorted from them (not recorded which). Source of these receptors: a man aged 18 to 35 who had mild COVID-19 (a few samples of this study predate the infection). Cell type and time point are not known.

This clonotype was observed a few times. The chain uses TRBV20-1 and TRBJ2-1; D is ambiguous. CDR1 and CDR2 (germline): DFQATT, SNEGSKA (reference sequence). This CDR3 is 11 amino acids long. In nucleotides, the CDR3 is TGCAGGGCTGGAGCGTCCAATGAGCAGTTCTTC. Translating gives CRAGASNEQFF.

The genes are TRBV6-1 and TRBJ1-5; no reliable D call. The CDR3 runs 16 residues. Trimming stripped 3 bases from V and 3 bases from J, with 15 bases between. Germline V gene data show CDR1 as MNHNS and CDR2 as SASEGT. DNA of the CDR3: TGTGCCAGCAGTGACATTCCGGACCTTGTCAATCAGCCCCAGCATTTT. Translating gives CASSDIPDLVNQPQHF.

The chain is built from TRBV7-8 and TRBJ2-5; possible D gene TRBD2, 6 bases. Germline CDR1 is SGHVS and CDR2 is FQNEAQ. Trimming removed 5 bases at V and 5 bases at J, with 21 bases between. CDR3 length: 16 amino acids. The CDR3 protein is CASSHHGGVRLETQYF. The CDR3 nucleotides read TGTGCCAGCAGCCATCACGGGGGTGTCCGGTTGGAGACCCAGTACTTC. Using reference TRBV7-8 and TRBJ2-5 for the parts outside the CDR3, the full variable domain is GAGVSQSPRYKVAKRGQDVALRCDPISGHVSLFWYQQALGQGPEFLTYFQNEAQLDKSGLPSDRFFAERPEGSVSTLKIQRTQQEDSAVYLCASSHHGGVRLETQYFGPGTRLLVL.

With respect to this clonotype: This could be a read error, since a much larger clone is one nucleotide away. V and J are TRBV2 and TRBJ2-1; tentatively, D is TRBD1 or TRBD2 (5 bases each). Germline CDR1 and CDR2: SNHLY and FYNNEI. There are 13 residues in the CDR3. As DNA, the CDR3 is TGTGCCAGACGGGGCAGCTCCTACTATGAGCAGTTCTTC. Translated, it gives CARRGSSYYEQFF.

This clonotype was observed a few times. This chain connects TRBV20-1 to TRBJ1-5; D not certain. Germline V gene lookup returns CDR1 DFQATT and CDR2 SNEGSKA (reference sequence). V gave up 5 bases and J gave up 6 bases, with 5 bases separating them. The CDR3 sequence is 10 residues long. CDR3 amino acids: CSAGVQPQHF. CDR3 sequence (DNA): TGCAGTGCTGGTGTTCAGCCCCAGCATTTT.

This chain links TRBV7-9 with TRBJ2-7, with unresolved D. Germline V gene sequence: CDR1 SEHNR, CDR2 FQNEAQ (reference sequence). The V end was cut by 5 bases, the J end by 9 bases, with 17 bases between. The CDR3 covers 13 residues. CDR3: CASSGGPLVGQYF. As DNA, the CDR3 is TGTGCCAGCAGCGGCGGTCCCCTGGTAGGGCAGTACTTC.

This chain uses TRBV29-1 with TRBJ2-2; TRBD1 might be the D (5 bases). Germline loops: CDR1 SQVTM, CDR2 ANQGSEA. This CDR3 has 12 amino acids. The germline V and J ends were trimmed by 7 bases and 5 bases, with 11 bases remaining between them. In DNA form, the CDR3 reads TGCAGCGGCAGAAGGGGAACCGGGGAGCTGTTTTTT. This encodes CSGRRGTGELFF.

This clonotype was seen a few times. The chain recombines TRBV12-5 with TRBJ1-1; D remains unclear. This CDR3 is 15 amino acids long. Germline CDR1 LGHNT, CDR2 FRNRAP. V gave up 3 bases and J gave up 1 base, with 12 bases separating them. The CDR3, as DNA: TGTGCTAGTGGTTTTGGTAGGGCCGAGAACACTGAAGCTTTCTTT. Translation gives CASGFGRAENTEAFF.

As DNA, the CDR3 is TGTGCCAGCACCTTCACAGGGGCTGGGGCCAACGTCCTGACTTTC. Translating it yields CASTFTGAGANVLTF. The chain employs TRBV11-2 and TRBJ2-6; 7 bases line up with TRBD1. V was clipped by 7 bases and J by 2 bases; unmatched bases: 5. From germline, CDR1 is SGHAT and CDR2 FQNNGV. CDR3 length: 15 amino acids.

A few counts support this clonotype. The CDR3 loop reads CSARVRGYGYTF. The CDR3 DNA sequence: TGCAGTGCTAGAGTGAGGGGGTACGGCTACACCTTC. The chain combines TRBV20-1 with TRBJ1-2, with D perhaps matching TRBD1 (6 bases). This CDR3 has 12 amino acids. V lost 1 base to trimming and J lost 8 bases, with 11 bases between them. The germline V gene has CDR1 DFQATT and CDR2 SNEGSKA (reference sequence).

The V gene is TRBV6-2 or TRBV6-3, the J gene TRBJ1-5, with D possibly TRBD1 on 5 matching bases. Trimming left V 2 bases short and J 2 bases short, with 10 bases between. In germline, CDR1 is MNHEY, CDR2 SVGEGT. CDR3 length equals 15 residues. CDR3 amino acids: CASSYGQGGNQPQHF. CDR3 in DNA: TGTGCCAGCAGTTACGGGCAGGGCGGCAATCAGCCCCAGCATTTT.

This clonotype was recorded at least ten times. The CDR3 sequence is CASSSSGYTDTQYF. The DNA for the CDR3 is TGTGCCAGCAGCTCTAGCGGATACACAGATACGCAGTATTTT. The J gene is TRBJ2-3, the V gene TRBV7-2, with 7 bases lining up with TRBD2. The germline V gene encodes CDR1 SGHTA and CDR2 FQGNSA. The CDR3 has 14 residues. The J segment lost 2 bases and the V segment lost 4 bases, leaving 3 bases of the junction unmatched.

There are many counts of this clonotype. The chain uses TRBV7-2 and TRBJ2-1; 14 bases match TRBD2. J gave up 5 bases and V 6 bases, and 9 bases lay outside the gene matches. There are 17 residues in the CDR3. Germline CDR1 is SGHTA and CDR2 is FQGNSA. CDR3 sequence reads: CASRPRTSGGFHNEQFF. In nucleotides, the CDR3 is TGTGCCAGCAGACCTAGGACTAGCGGGGGGTTTCACAATGAGCAGTTCTTC.

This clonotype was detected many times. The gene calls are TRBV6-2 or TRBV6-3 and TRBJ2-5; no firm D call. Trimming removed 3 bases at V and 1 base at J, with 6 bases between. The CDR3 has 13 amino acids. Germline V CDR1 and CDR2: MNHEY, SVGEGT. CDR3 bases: TGTGCCAGCAGTTATGAGAGCCAAGAGACCCAGTACTTC. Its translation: CASSYESQETQYF.

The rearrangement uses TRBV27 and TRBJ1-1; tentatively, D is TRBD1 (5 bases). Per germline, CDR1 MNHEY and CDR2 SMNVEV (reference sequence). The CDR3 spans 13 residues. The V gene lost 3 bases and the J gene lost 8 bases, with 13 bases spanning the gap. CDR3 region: CASSFLRDEEAFF. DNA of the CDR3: TGTGCCAGCAGTTTCCTCCGGGACGAAGAAGCTTTCTTT.

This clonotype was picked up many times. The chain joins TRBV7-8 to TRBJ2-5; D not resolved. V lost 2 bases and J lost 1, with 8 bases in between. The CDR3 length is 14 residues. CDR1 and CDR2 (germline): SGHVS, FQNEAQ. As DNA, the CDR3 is TGTGCCAGCAGCTTACTCTCCGGCCAAGAGACCCAGTACTTC. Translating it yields CASSLLSGQETQYF.

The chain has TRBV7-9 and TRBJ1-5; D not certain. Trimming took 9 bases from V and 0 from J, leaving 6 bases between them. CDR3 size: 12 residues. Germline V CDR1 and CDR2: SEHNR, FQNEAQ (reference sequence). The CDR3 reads CASTNSNQPQHF. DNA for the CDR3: TGTGCCAGTACCAATAGCAATCAGCCCCAGCATTTT.

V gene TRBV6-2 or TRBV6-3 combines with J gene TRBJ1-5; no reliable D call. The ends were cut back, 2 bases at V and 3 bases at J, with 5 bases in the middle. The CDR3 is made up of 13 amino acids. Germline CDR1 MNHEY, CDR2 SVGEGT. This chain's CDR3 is CASSYAFNQPQHF. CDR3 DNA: TGTGCCAGCAGTTACGCCTTCAATCAGCCCCAGCATTTT.

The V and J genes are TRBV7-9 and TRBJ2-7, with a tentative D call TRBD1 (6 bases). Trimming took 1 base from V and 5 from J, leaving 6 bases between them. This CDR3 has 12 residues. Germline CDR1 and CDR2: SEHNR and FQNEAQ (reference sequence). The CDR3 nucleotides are TGTGCCAGCAGCTTAGAGGGGGACGAGCAGTACTTC. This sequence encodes CASSLEGDEQYF.

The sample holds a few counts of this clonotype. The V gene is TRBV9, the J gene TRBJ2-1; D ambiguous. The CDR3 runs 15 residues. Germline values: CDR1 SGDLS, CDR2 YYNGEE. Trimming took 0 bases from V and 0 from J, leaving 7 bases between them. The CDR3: CASSVAVSSYNEQFF. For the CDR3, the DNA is TGTGCCAGCAGCGTAGCTGTAAGCTCCTACAATGAGCAGTTCTTC.

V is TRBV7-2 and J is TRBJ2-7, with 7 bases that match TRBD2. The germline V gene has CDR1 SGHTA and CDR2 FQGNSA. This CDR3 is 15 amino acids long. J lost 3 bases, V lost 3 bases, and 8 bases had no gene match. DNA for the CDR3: TGTGCCAGCAGCTTCACGGGCGGGGGTTACTACGAGCAGTACTTC. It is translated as CASSFTGGGYYEQYF.

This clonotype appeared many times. This CDR3 reads CASSITAETQYF. CDR3 DNA sequence: TGTGCCAGCAGTATAACAGCAGAGACCCAGTACTTC. The V and J genes are TRBV12-3 or TRBV12-4 and TRBJ2-5; D is unclear. Trimming removed 5 bases from V and 4 bases from J, with 8 bases in between. The CDR3 sequence is 12 residues long.

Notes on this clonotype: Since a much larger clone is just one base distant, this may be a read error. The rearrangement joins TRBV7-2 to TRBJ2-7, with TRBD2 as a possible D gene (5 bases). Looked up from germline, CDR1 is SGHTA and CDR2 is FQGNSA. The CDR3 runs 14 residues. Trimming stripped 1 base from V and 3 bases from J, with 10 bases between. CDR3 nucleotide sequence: TGTGCCAGCAGCTTAGGAGGGCGAGGCTACGAGCAGTACTTC. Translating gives CASSLGGRGYEQYF.

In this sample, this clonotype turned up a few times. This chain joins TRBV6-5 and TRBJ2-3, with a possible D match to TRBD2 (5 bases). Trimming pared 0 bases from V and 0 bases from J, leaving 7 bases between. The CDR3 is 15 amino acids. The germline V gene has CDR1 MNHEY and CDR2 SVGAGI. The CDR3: CASSYSTGSTDTQYF. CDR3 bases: TGTGCCAGCAGTTACTCGACGGGGAGCACAGATACGCAGTATTTT.

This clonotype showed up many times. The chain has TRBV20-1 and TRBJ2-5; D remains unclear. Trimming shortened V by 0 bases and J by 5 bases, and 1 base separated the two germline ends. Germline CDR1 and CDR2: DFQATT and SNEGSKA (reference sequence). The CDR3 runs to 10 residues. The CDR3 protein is CSARDETQYF. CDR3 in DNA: TGCAGTGCTAGAGATGAGACCCAGTACTTC.